The T cell receptor beta chain described here comes from a study of T cell responses to AZD1222 COVID-19 vaccine. Study results and limitations: Distributed over spike, vaccine-associated CD4 TCRs predominated at 160-218 and 743-854. Among the donors, most were white British and more were female, and clonal diversity was possibly underestimated. At baseline, seropositivity was found in only six or seven AZD1222 recipients.

Produced via immunoSEQ multiplex PCR; TCRdb's table is partial and in-frame only. The table shows tens of thousands of clones, with about 78% occurring only once. Samples with a second dose at about 4 or about 12 weeks were pooled together. Note on this clone: Antigen specificity is unknown.

Sample: peripheral blood, taken 28 days after the second AZD1222 dose. This clonotype originated in an adult who received the AZD1222 COVID-19 vaccine.

The chain's CDR3 is CASSEPGTNEKLFF. CDR3 bases: TGCGCCAGCAGTGAACCTGGGACTAATGAAAAACTGTTTTTT. The J gene is TRBJ1-4, the V gene TRBV10-1; D remains ambiguous. Germline V gene sequence: CDR1 WNHNN, CDR2 SYGVQD (reference sequence). V lost 3 bases and J 2 bases, leaving 7 bases between the germline ends. CDR3 size: 14 residues.